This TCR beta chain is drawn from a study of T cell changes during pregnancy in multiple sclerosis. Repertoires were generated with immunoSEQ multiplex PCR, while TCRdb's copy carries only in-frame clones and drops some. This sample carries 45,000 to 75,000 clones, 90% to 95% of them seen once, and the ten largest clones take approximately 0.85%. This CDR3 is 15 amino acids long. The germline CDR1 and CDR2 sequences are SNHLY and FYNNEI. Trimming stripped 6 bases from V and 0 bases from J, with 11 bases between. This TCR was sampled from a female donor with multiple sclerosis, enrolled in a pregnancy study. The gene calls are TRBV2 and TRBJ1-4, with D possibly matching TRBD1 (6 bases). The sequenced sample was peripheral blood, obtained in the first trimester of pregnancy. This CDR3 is CASRAQGSTNEKLFF. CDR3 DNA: TGTGCCAGCAGGGCACAGGGTTCAACTAATGAAAAACTGTTTTTT.